This TCR beta chain comes out of a study of blood T cell repertoires in COVID-19. On the study more broadly: T cells, B-cell-depleted T cells, or PBMCs provided the cDNA or gDNA that served as material.

TCRdb keeps only in-frame clones here, not all; method: immunoSEQ multiplex PCR. Of roughly 150,000 clones detected, around 80% appear once; the ten largest clones hold more than 4.5%. Sequenced material: PBMCs or T cells enriched from blood (not recorded which). This sequence originates from an older man who had been exposed to COVID-19.

The CDR3, as DNA: TGTGCCAGCAGTTACTCGGGGGGATCCCAGCCCCAGCATTTT. It is translated as CASSYSGGSQPQHF. The chain employs TRBV6-5 and TRBJ1-5; D perhaps matches TRBD1 (5 bases). The CDR3 extends over 14 amino acids. Trimming took off 0 bases at V and 7 bases at J, with 10 bases between the two ends. Per germline, CDR1 MNHEY and CDR2 SVGAGI.